What follows is one T cell receptor beta chain and its context. The sample belongs to a study of blood T cell repertoires in COVID-19. As for the study in general: Samples representing acute and convalescent COVID-19 were sourced from the United States, Italy and Spain.

The study recruited people aged roughly 18 to 89 years across around 24 US areas. Cohort 3 recovery required two negative PCRs, clearance, or symptom resolution. The CDR3 length is 16 residues. Germline values: CDR1 SGHRS, CDR2 YFSETQ. The V gene lost 4 bases and the J gene lost 5 bases, with 18 bases spanning the gap. Assay: immunoSEQ multiplex PCR; the TCRdb copy retains only in-frame clones and omits some. The table includes around 480,000 clones, about 90% detected once. This TCR was sampled from a woman younger than 35 who had recovered from COVID-19. This chain joins TRBV5-1 and TRBJ2-2; TRBD1 might be the D (5 bases). Sequencing used PBMCs or T cells enriched from blood (not recorded which). This chain's CDR3 is CASSVHDIGETGELFF. DNA of the CDR3: TGCGCCAGCAGCGTACATGACATAGGGGAAACCGGGGAGCTGTTTTTT.